The next 17 T cell receptor beta chains were all read from a single sample in a study of T-cell memory formation after mild COVID-19 (dated by TCRdb to the early 2020s). Library preparation used 5' RACE. Sequenced on an Illumina NovaSeq 6000. TCRdb reprocessed the public reads (quality trimming at Q25 with fastp, clone calling with MiXCR) and kept in-frame beta chains. Here each entry gathers all rows of one CDR3 protein and keeps the most common genes and DNA. The sample has around 430,000 distinct CDR3 sequences on record, about a sixth of them singletons. The ten largest clones capture about 22% of the sample. Sequencing used PBMCs or a T cell subset sorted from them (not recorded which). These receptors all come from a man aged 18 to 29 who had mild COVID-19 (a few samples of this study predate the infection). The sample titles of this study are shuffled in the database, so cell type and time point are left out; the donor was told from shared clones.

This clonotype was counted only a few times. This chain joins TRBV11-2 and TRBJ2-7; 7 nucleotides agree with TRBD2. The CDR3 has 15 residues. Germline CDR1 SGHAT, CDR2 FQNNGV. J gave up 6 bases and V 5 bases, and 13 bases lay outside the gene matches. The CDR3 reads CASSPTGASGSEQYF. DNA of the CDR3: TGTGCCAGCAGCCCTACGGGAGCTAGCGGTAGCGAGCAGTACTTC. Full variable domain (outside the CDR3, taken from reference TRBV11-2 and TRBJ2-7): EAGVAQSPRYKIIEKRQSVAFWCNPISGHATLYWYQQILGQGPKLLIQFQNNGVVDDSQLPKDRFSAERLKGVDSTLKIQPAKLEDSAVYLCASSPTGASGSEQYFGPGTRLTVT.

The chain recombines TRBV6-6 with TRBJ2-5; 8 bases match TRBD2. CDR3 size: 16 residues. The germline V gene has CDR1 MNHNY and CDR2 SVGAGI (reference sequence). V shed 2 bases, J shed 5 bases, and the junction held 10 bases outside the gene matches. The CDR3 sequence is CASSYTPGTSVETQYF. CDR3 in DNA: TGTGCCAGCAGTTACACCCCCGGGACTAGTGTGGAGACCCAGTACTTC.

V and J are TRBV7-2 and TRBJ1-3, with 7 bases matching TRBD1. This CDR3 is 14 amino acids long. The V segment lost 3 bases and the J segment 2 bases; nucleotides outside the gene matches: 1. CDR1 is SGHTA and CDR2 is FQGNSA in the germline V gene. CDR3 amino acids: CASSFQGAGNTIYF. The CDR3 DNA sequence: TGTGCCAGCAGCTTTCAGGGGGCTGGAAACACCATATATTTT.

The chain combines TRBV20-1 with TRBJ2-1; 13 nucleotides align to TRBD2. With V trimmed by 5 bases and J by 6 bases, 4 bases remained unmatched. In germline, CDR1 is DFQATT, CDR2 SNEGSKA (reference sequence). This CDR3 is built from 14 residues. In DNA form, the CDR3 reads TGCAGTGCTCGACTAGCGGGGGGAAGCAATGAGCAGTTCTTC. Translating it yields CSARLAGGSNEQFF.

The rearrangement links TRBV7-6 to TRBJ2-1; 9 bases line up with TRBD2. The CDR3 sequence is 13 residues long. The ends lost 5 bases at V and 9 bases at J; junction bases unmatched: 5. CDR1 is SGHVS, CDR2 FNYEAQ, per germline. The CDR3 sequence: CASSLGLAPEQFF. CDR3 nucleotide sequence: TGTGCCAGCAGCCTTGGACTAGCGCCTGAGCAGTTCTTC.

The chain couples TRBV6-5 to TRBJ2-5; a weak D match, TRBD1 (5 bases). The CDR3 spans 13 residues. CDR1 MNHEY and CDR2 SVGAGI come from the germline V gene. The V and J ends lost 2 bases and 5 bases respectively, with 9 bases between them. The CDR3 coding sequence is TGTGCCAGCAGTTACCAGGGAATGGAGACCCAGTACTTC. Protein sequence: CASSYQGMETQYF.

V and J are TRBV3-1 and TRBJ1-1; the D is unclear. The CDR3 covers 14 residues. The germline gives CDR1 LGHDT, CDR2 YNNKEL (reference sequence). Deletions cut 3 bases from V and 1 base from J, with 9 bases between. The CDR3 is CASSQGSGNTEAFF. In nucleotides, the CDR3 is TGTGCCAGCAGCCAGGGGAGTGGGAACACTGAAGCTTTCTTT. The variable domain in full, completed from reference TRBV3-1 and TRBJ1-1, reads DTAVSQTPKYLVTQMGNDKSIKCEQNLGHDTMYWYKQDSKKFLKIMFSYNNKELIINETVPNRFSPKSPDKAHLNLHINSLELGDSAVYFCASSQGSGNTEAFFGQGTRLTVV.

The J gene is TRBJ1-6, the V gene TRBV12-3 or TRBV12-4, with D maybe TRBD1 (5 bases). Trimming left V 6 bases short and J 10 bases short, with 13 bases between. CDR3 size: 13 residues. CDR3 residues: CASSRTRVSPLHF. Written as DNA, the CDR3 is TGTGCCAGCAGCCGGACCAGGGTATCACCCCTCCACTTT.

The CDR3 here is CASSPYQEETQYF. In DNA form, the CDR3 reads TGTGCCAGCTCACCATACCAGGAAGAGACCCAGTACTTC. The V gene is TRBV18, the J gene TRBJ2-5, with D hard to call. The CDR3 covers 13 residues. Trimming shortened V by 2 bases and J by 3 bases, and 7 bases separated the two germline ends. The germline V gene has CDR1 KGHSH and CDR2 LQKENI. Full variable domain (remainder filled in from reference TRBV18 and TRBJ2-5): NAGVMQNPRHLVRRRGQEARLRCSPMKGHSHVYWYRQLPEEGLKFMVYLQKENIIDESGMPKERFSAEFPKEGPSILRIQQVVRGDSAAYFCASSPYQEETQYFGPGTRLLVL.

The chain has TRBV24-1 and TRBJ2-1, with D possibly being TRBD2 (7 bases). Germline CDR1 KGHDR, CDR2 SFDVKD. V was cut by 4 bases and J by 6 bases, with 21 bases left in between. The CDR3 loop spans 17 amino acids. This chain's CDR3 is CATSELAAAGEGNEQFF. The CDR3 nucleotides are TGTGCCACCAGTGAACTCGCGGCAGCAGGGGAGGGCAATGAGCAGTTCTTC.

This clonotype has just a few counts. The chain links TRBV7-2 to TRBJ2-7; D gene ambiguous. Germline assignment: CDR1 SGHTA and CDR2 FQGNSA. The CDR3 consists of 10 residues. The V end was cut by 8 bases, the J end by 9 bases, with 11 bases between. CDR3 region: CASHKGGQYV. The CDR3 DNA is TGTGCCAGCCATAAGGGTGGGCAGTACGTC.

The chain recombines TRBV24-1 with TRBJ2-1, with a tentative D call TRBD1 (6 bases). The CDR3 runs 14 residues. Germline-derived CDR1 and CDR2 are KGHDR and SFDVKD. With 3 bases removed from V and 8 bases from J, the gap between germline ends came to 13 bases. Written as DNA, the CDR3 is TGTGCCACCAGTGATCCCAACAGGGCCCATGAGCAGTTCTTC. It is translated as CATSDPNRAHEQFF.

This clonotype was detected a few times. The chain employs TRBV15 and TRBJ2-4; 13 positions agree with TRBD2. In germline, CDR1 is LNHNV, CDR2 YYDKDF (reference sequence). The CDR3 runs 16 residues. V was pared by 0 bases and J by 12 bases, with 8 bases of the junction left unmatched. The CDR3 sequence: CATSRDPLAGGTTQYF. The CDR3 DNA reads as TGTGCCACCAGCAGAGATCCACTAGCGGGGGGGACTACTCAGTACTTC.

This clonotype was seen only a few times. The chain couples TRBV20-1 to TRBJ2-2; TRBD2 aligns across 11 bases. CDR1 is DFQATT and CDR2 is SNEGSKA in the germline V gene (reference sequence). After removal of 3 bases from V and 10 bases from J, the junction contained 7 bases not matched to a gene. The CDR3 length is 14 residues. CDR3 nucleotides: TGCAGTGCTAGGTTTAGCGGGGGGGCTATGGAGCTGTTTTTT. Translated, it gives CSARFSGGAMELFF.

The J gene is TRBJ2-1, the V gene TRBV5-1; TRBD2 matches at 12 bases. Germline-derived CDR1 and CDR2 are SGHRS and YFSETQ. This CDR3 comprises 15 residues. The J segment lost 8 bases and the V segment lost 2 bases, leaving 5 bases of the junction unmatched. CDR3 DNA: TGCGCCAGCAGCTTTCTAGCGGGGGGGAGCGATGAGCAGTTCTTC. It is translated as CASSFLAGGSDEQFF.

The sample holds a few counts of this clonotype. The chain carries TRBV4-3 and TRBJ1-6, with a weak D call TRBD1 (6 bases). Germline assignment: CDR1 LGHNA and CDR2 YSLEER. Deletions cut 0 bases from V and 4 bases from J, with 10 bases between. The CDR3 is 16 residues long. DNA for the CDR3: TGCGCCAGCAGCCAAGAAACCGGACAGTATAATTCACCCCTCCACTTT. Translating gives CASSQETGQYNSPLHF.

This chain connects TRBV5-5 to TRBJ2-7; 7 bases are shared with TRBD1. CDR3 length equals 14 residues. The germline V gene has CDR1 SGHKS and CDR2 YYEKEE (reference sequence). V lost 4 bases, J lost 2 bases, and 6 bases stayed unmatched. The CDR3 DNA is TGTGCCAGCAGCAGTAACACAGGGGCCTACGAGCAGTACTTC. This translates into CASSSNTGAYEQYF.